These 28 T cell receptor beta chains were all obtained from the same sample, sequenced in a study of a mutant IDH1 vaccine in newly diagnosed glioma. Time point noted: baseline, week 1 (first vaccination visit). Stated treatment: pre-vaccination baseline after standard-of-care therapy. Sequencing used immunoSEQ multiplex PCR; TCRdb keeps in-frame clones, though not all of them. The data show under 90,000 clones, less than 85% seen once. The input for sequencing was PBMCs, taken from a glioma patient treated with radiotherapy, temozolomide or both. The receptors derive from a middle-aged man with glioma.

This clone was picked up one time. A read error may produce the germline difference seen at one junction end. The CDR3 DNA reads as TGTGCTAGCAGCCCACGGAGAAACGGGGAGCTGTTTTTT. This translates into CASSPRRNGELFF. The J gene is TRBJ2-2, the V gene TRBV7-7; D unresolved. The CDR3 is 13 residues long. Per the germline V gene, CDR1 is SSHAT and CDR2 is FNYEAQ (reference sequence).

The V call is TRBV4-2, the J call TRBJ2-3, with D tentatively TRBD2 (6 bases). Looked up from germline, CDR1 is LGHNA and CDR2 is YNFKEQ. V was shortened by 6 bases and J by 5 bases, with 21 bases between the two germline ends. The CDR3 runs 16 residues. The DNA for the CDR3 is TGTGCCAGCAGTAAACTCCGGCGGGGACGTGAAGATACGCAGTATTTT. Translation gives CASSKLRRGREDTQYF.

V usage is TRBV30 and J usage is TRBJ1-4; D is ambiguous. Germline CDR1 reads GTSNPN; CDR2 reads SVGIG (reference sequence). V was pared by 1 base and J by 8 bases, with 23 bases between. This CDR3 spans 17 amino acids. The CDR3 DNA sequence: TGTGCCTGGAGTGACCGGACTGACTATCAAATTCGGGAAAAACTGTTTTTT. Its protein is CAWSDRTDYQIREKLFF. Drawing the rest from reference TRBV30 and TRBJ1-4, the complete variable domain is SQTIHQWPATLVQPVGSPLSLECTVEGTSNPNLYWYRQAAGRGLQLLFYSVGIGQISSEVPQNLSASRPQDRQFILSSKKLLLSDSGFYLCAWSDRTDYQIREKLFFGSGTQLSVL.

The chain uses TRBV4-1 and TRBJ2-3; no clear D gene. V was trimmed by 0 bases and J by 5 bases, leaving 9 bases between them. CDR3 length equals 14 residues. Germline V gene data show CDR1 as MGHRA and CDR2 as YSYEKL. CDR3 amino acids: CASSQDGRGDTQYF. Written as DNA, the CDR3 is TGCGCCAGCAGCCAAGATGGGCGAGGAGATACGCAGTATTTT.

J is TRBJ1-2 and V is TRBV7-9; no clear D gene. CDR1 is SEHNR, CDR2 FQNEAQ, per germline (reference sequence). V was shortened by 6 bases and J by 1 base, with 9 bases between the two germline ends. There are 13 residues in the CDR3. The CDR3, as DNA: TGTGCCAGCAGTCCGGGCCTTAACTATGGCTACACCTTC. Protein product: CASSPGLNYGYTF.

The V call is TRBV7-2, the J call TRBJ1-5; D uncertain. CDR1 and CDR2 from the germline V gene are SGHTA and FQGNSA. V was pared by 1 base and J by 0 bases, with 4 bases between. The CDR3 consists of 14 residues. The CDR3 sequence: CASSLEFSNQPQHF. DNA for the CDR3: TGTGCCAGCAGCTTAGAATTTAGCAATCAGCCCCAGCATTTT.

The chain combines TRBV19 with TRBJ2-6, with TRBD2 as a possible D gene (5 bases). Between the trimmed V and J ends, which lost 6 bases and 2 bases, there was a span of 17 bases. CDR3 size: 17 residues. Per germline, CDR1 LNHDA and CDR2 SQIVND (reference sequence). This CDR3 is CASRDAGRQAGANVLTF. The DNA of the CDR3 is TGTGCCAGTAGGGACGCGGGCCGCCAGGCTGGGGCCAACGTCCTGACTTTC.

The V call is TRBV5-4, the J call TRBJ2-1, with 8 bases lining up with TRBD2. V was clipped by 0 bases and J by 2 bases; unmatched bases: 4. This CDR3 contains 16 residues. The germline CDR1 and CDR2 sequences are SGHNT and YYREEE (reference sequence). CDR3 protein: CASSLAGGPTYNEQFF. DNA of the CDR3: TGTGCCAGCAGCTTGGCGGGGGGGCCGACCTACAATGAGCAGTTCTTC.

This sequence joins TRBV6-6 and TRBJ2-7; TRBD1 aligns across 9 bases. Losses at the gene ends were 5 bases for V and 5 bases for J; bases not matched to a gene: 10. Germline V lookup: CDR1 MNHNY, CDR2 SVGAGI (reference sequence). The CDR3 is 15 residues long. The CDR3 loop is CASSKPGQGRDEQYF. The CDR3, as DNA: TGTGCCAGCAGTAAGCCGGGACAGGGCAGAGACGAGCAGTACTTC.

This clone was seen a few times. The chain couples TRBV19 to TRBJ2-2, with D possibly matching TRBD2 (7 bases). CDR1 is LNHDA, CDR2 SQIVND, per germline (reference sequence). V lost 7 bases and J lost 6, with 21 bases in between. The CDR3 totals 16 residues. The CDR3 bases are TGTGCCAGTACTCTGGGCGGGGGCGCGTTATCCGGGGAGCTGTTTTTT. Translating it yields CASTLGGGALSGELFF.

The CDR3 here is CASSVADGGYNEQFF. The CDR3 nucleotides read TGTGCCAGCAGCGTAGCTGACGGGGGGTACAATGAGCAGTTCTTC. The chain has TRBV9 and TRBJ2-1; TRBD2 matches at 7 bases. V trimming: 0 bases; J trimming: 4 bases; junction bases outside the gene matches: 4. The CDR3 has 15 residues. Germline V lookup: CDR1 SGDLS, CDR2 YYNGEE. Based on the CDR3 plus reference TRBV9 and TRBJ2-1, the full variable domain is DSGVTQTPKHLITATGQRVTLRCSPRSGDLSVYWYQQSLDQGLQFLIQYYNGEERAKGNILERFSAQQFPDLHSELNLSSLELGDSALYFCASSVADGGYNEQFFGPGTRLTVL.

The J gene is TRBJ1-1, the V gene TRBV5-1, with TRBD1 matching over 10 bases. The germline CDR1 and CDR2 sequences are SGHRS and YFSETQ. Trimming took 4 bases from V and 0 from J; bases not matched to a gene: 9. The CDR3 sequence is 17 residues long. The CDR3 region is CASSVRDRGPLNTEAFF. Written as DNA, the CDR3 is TGCGCCAGCAGCGTCCGGGACAGGGGTCCTCTGAACACTGAAGCTTTCTTT.

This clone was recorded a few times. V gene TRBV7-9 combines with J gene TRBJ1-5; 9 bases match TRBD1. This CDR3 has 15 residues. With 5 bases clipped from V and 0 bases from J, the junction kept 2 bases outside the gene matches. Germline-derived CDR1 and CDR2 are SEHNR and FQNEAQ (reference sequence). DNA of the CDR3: TGTGCCAGCAGCGAACAGGGGGCTAGCAATCAGCCCCAGCATTTT. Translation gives CASSEQGASNQPQHF.

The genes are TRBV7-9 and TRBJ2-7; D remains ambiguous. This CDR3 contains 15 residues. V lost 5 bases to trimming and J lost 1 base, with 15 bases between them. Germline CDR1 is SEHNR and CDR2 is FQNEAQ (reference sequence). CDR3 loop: CASSHGPNLSYEQYF. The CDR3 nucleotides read TGTGCCAGCAGCCATGGACCGAATCTTTCCTACGAGCAGTACTTC.

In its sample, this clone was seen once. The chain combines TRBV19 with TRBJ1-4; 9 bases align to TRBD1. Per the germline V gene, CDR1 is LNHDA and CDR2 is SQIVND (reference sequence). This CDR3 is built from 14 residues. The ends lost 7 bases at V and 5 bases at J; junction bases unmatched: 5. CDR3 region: CASKSDRGNEKLFF. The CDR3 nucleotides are TGTGCCAGTAAGTCCGACAGGGGGAATGAAAAACTGTTTTTT.

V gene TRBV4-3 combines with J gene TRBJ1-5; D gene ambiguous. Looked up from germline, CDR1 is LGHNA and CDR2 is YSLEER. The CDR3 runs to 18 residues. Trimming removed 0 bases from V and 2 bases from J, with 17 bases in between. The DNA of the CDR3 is TGCGCCAGCAGCCAAGATCTATTGAGGGTCTTTGGCAATCAGCCCCAGCATTTT. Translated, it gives CASSQDLLRVFGNQPQHF.

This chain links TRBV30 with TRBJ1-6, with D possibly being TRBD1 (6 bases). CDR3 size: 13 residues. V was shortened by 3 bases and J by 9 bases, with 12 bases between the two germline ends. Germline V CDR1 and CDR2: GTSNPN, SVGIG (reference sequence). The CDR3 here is CAWSPGDISPLHF. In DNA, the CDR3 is TGTGCCTGGAGCCCAGGGGACATTTCACCCCTCCACTTT.

The chain's CDR3 is CAWSIGTLEETQYF. DNA for the CDR3: TGTGCCTGGAGTATAGGGACTTTAGAAGAGACCCAGTACTTC. The chain has TRBV30 and TRBJ2-5; a weak D match, TRBD2 (6 bases). The germline gives CDR1 GTSNPN, CDR2 SVGIG (reference sequence). V gave up 2 bases and J gave up 3 bases, with 13 bases separating them. The CDR3 runs to 14 residues. The full variable domain, completed using reference TRBV30 and TRBJ2-5, is SQTIHQWPATLVQPVGSPLSLECTVEGTSNPNLYWYRQAAGRGLQLLFYSVGIGQISSEVPQNLSASRPQDRQFILSSKKLLLSDSGFYLCAWSIGTLEETQYFGPGTRLLVL.

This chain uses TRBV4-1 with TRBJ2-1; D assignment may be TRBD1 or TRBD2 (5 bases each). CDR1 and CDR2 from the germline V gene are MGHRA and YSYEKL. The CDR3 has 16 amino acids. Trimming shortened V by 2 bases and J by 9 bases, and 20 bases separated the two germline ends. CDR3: CASSQQNLVGVGEQFF. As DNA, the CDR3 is TGCGCCAGCAGCCAACAGAATTTGGTGGGGGTGGGTGAGCAGTTCTTC.

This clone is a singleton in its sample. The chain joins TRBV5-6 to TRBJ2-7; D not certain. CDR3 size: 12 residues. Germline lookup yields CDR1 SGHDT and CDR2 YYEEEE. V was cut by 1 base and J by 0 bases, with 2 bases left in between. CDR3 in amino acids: CASSLYSYEQYF. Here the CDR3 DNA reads TGTGCCAGCAGCTTGTACTCCTACGAGCAGTACTTC.

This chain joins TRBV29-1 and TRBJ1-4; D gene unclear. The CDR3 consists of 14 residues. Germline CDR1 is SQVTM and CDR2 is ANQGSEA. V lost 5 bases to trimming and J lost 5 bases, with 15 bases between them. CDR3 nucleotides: TGCAGCGTTACCATCGGACGGGAAAATGAAAAACTGTTTTTT. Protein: CSVTIGRENEKLFF.

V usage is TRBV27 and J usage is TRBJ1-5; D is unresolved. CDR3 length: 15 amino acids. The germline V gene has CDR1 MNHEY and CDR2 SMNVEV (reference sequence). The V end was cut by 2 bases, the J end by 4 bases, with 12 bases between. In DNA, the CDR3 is TGTGCCAGCAGTTTAGCGGGAGAAAAAAATCAGCCCCAGCATTTT. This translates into CASSLAGEKNQPQHF.

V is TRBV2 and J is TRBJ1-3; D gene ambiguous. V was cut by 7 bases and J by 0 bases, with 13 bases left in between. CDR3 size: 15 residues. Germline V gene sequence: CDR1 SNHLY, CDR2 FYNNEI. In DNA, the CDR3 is TGTGCCAGCACGCAGGCCGCTCTCTCTGGAAACACCATATATTTT. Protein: CASTQAALSGNTIYF.

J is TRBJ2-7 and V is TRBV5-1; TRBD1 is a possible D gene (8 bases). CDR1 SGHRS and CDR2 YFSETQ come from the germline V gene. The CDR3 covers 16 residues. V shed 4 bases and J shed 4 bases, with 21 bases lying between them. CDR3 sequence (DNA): TGCGCCAGCAGCAGGGGAGGGCAGGGGGCTGAATACGAGCAGTACTTC. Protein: CASSRGGQGAEYEQYF.

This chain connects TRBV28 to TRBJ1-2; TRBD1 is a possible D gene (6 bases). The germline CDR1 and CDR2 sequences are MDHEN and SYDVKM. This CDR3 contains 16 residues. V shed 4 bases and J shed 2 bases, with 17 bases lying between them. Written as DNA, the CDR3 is TGTGCCAGCAGTTACCGGGACAACCACTGGAACTATGGCTACACCTTC. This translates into CASSYRDNHWNYGYTF.

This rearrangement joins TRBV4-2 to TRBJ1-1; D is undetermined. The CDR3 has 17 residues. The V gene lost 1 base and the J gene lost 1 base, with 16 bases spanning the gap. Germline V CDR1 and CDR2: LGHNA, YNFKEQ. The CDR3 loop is CASSQGMDRRQNTEAFF. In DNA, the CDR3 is TGTGCCAGCAGCCAAGGAATGGACCGCCGGCAGAACACTGAAGCTTTCTTT.

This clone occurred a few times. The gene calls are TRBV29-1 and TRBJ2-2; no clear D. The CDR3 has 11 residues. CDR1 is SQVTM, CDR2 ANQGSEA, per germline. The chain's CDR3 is CSYRDTGELFF. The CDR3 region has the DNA TGCTCCTACAGAGACACCGGGGAGCTGTTTTTT.

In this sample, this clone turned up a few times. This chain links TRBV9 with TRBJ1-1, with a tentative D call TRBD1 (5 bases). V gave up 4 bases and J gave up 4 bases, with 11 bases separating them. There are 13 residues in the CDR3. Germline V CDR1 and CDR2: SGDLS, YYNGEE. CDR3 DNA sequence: TGTGCCAGCAGCTTTGGGGGAAGCACTGAAGCTTTCTTT. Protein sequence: CASSFGGSTEAFF.